These 8 T cell receptor beta chains came from one sample sequenced in a study of lymphopenia after photon versus proton radiotherapy. Repertoires were generated with immunoSEQ multiplex PCR, while TCRdb's copy carries only in-frame clones and drops some. This sample has approximately 71,000 clones, with roughly 88% found just once. The source was peripheral blood, collected from a patient treated with photon-based radiotherapy. The receptors were gathered from a woman in her 70s with pancreatic cancer.

The chain uses TRBV2 and TRBJ2-5; 8 bases are a match to TRBD2. The V gene's germline CDR1 is SNHLY and CDR2 FYNNEI. Trimming removed 5 bases from V and 5 bases from J; junction bases left unmatched: 7. This CDR3 contains 14 residues. As DNA, the CDR3 is TGTGCCAGCAGTACTCAACTAGCGGCGGAGACCCAGTACTTC. As protein: CASSTQLAAETQYF.

This chain joins TRBV30 and TRBJ1-2; perhaps TRBD1 as D (6 bases). This CDR3 contains 14 residues. From germline, CDR1 is GTSNPN and CDR2 SVGIG (reference sequence). V lost 2 bases, J lost 3 bases, and 13 bases lay in between. Written as DNA, the CDR3 is TGTGCCTGGAGTTTCCTCCCAGGGGACTATGGCTACACCTTC. Translation: CAWSFLPGDYGYTF. Full variable domain (rest looked up from reference TRBV30 and TRBJ1-2): SQTIHQWPATLVQPVGSPLSLECTVEGTSNPNLYWYRQAAGRGLQLLFYSVGIGQISSEVPQNLSASRPQDRQFILSSKKLLLSDSGFYLCAWSFLPGDYGYTFGSGTRLTVV.

The gene calls are TRBV12-1 and TRBJ2-1; TRBD1, the table's D call, was not compared with the DNA. TRBV12-1 is a pseudogene segment. The CDR3 is 19 residues long. CDR3 region: CASSSGHSYRDRSYNEQFF. CDR3 nucleotides: TGTGCCAGCAGCTCCGGCCACTCCTATCGGGACAGGTCCTACAATGAGCAGTTCTTC.

The chain combines TRBV18 with TRBJ1-1; TRBD1 is a possible D gene (5 bases). In germline, CDR1 is KGHSH, CDR2 LQKENI. This CDR3 region has 16 residues. V lost 3 bases and J 4 bases, leaving 18 bases between the germline ends. The CDR3 is CASSPPGRGRGTEAFF. DNA for the CDR3: TGTGCCAGCTCACCCCCGGGGCGAGGGAGAGGCACTGAAGCTTTCTTT.

This chain joins TRBV4-1 and TRBJ1-1; D not resolved. CDR1 is MGHRA and CDR2 is YSYEKL in the germline V gene. The CDR3 has 18 amino acids. With 0 bases removed from V and 5 bases from J, the gap between germline ends came to 22 bases. The CDR3 DNA reads as TGCGCCAGCAGCCAAGATATTGGCAGTATATCCCGGGGAACTGAAGCTTTCTTT. It codes for CASSQDIGSISRGTEAFF.

The J gene is TRBJ2-1, the V gene TRBV7-8; 11 bases are a match to TRBD2. J gave up 7 bases and V 5 bases, and 10 bases lay outside the gene matches. The CDR3 has 16 residues. CDR1 is SGHVS and CDR2 is FQNEAQ in the germline V gene. CDR3: CASSPWTSGPMNEQFF. As DNA, the CDR3 is TGTGCCAGCAGCCCGTGGACTAGCGGGCCAATGAATGAGCAGTTCTTC.

The chain employs TRBV5-1 and TRBJ2-1; tentatively, D is TRBD1 (6 bases). Germline CDR1 reads SGHRS; CDR2 reads YFSETQ. The V and J ends lost 0 bases and 6 bases respectively, with 16 bases between them. This CDR3 is 16 amino acids long. The CDR3 spells CASSLAWGQVFNEQFF. The CDR3 DNA reads as TGCGCCAGCAGCTTGGCCTGGGGACAAGTTTTCAATGAGCAGTTCTTC.

The chain carries TRBV29-1 and TRBJ1-2; 9 bases line up with TRBD1. Trimming took 4 bases from V and 7 from J; bases not matched to a gene: 4. The germline V gene encodes CDR1 SQVTM and CDR2 ANQGSEA. There are 12 residues in the CDR3. The CDR3 nucleotides read TGCAGCGTTGCACAGGGGGCACGTGGCTACACCTTC. This sequence encodes CSVAQGARGYTF.